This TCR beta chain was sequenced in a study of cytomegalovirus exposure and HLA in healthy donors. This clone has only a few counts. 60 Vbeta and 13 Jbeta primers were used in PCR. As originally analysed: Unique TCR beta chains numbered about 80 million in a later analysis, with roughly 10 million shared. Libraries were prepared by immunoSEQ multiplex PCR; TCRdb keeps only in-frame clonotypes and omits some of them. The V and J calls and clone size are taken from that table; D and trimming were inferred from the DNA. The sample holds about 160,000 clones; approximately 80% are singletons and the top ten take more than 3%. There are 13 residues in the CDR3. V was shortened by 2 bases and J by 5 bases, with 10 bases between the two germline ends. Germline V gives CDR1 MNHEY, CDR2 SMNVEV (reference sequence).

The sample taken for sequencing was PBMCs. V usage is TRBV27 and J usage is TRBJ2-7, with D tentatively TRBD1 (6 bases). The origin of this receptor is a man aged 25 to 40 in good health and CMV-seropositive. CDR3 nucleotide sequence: TGTGCCAGCAGTTTAAGAGGACAGAACGAGCAGTACTTC. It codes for CASSLRGQNEQYF.